This T cell receptor beta chain was captured by sequencing in a study of shared clonotypes between healthy human individuals. On the study more broadly: Each donor's CD4 naive and CD4 memory cells filled three plates apiece, CD8 naive two, and CD8 memory one. Study-wide results and caveats: Among donors, clonotype sharing was expected to be affected by sequencing depth. What rarefaction showed was incomplete sorted-subset sequencing despite large depth. A small donor pool kept down the genetic and exposure-history diversity that was represented.

CDR1 is MDHEN, CDR2 SYDVKM, per germline. The J segment lost 5 bases and the V segment lost 1 base, leaving 17 bases of the junction unmatched. The length of the CDR3 is 20 residues. Sequenced by immunoSEQ multiplex PCR; TCRdb stores in-frame clones only, minus some. The sample records 2 million to 2.5 million clones, more than 90% being singletons. Of note for this clone: The target antigen is unknown.

The chain links TRBV28 to TRBJ2-3, with TRBD2 matching 11 bases. Sequencing was performed on naive CD4+ T cells sorted from blood. Sample subset: CD45RA+ positively selected. The sequence was obtained from a man aged 18 to 30 in good health. The CDR3 is CASSLSASGRFTPWRDTQYF. In DNA form, the CDR3 reads TGTGCCAGCAGTTTATCGGCTAGCGGGAGGTTTACGCCGTGGAGAGATACGCAGTATTTT.